The TCR beta chain described here comes from a study of beta chain features in type 1 diabetes. As concerns this clone: As yet, its antigen is unknown. This CDR3 is also generated by other DNA sequences in the sample.

Study-level results: All four CD4+ subsets of Type 1 diabetes patients contained TCRB CDR3s that were moderately but significantly shorter. Relative to healthy donors, patients appeared to have naive, central memory and Treg TCRB repertoires that were more similar.

TCRB transcripts that were expressed got sequenced, as all of the isolated RNA had been reverse transcribed. Sequencing was performed with immunoSEQ multiplex PCR; in TCRdb, only in-frame clones are kept and a portion is missing. Of almost 350,000 clones in the sample, approximately 8% are singletons; the top ten hold roughly 0.44%. V lost 5 bases to trimming and J lost 3 bases, with 7 bases between them. The length of the CDR3 is 12 residues. CDR1 and CDR2 (germline): PRHDT, FYEKMQ (reference sequence). Sample: central memory CD4+ T cells from blood. V is TRBV13 and J is TRBJ2-5; D not certain. This receptor was identified in a woman between 18 and 30 years old in good health. The CDR3 coding sequence is TGTGCCAGCAGCCCCCGGAAAGAGACCCAGTACTTC. Its protein product is CASSPRKETQYF.